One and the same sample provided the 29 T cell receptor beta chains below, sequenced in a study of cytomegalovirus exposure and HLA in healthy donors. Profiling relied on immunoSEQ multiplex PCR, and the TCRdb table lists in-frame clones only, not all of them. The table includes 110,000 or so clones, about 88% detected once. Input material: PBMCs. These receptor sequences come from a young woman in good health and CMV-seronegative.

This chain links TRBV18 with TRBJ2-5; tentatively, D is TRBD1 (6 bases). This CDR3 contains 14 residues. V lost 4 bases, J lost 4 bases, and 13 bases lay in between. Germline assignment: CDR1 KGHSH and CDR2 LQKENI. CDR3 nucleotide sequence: TGTGCCAGCTCACTTCAGCGCAGGGGAGAGACCCAGTACTTC. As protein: CASSLQRRGETQYF.

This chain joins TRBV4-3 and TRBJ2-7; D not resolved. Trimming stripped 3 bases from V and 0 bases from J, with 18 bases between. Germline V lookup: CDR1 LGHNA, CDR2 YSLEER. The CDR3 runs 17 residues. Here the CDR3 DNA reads TGCGCCAGCAGCCAGGCTTACGCTACAGTAGTCTCCTACGAGCAGTACTTC. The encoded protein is CASSQAYATVVSYEQYF.

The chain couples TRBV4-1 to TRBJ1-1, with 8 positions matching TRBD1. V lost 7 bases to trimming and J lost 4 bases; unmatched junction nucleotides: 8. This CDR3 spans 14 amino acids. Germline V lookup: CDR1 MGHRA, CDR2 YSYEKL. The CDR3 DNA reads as TGCGCCAGCAACCCACAGGGGGGGAGCACTGAAGCTTTCTTT. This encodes CASNPQGGSTEAFF.

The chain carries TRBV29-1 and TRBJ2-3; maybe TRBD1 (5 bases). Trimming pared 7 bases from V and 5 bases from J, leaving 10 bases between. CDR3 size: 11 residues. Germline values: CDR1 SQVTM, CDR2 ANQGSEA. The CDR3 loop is CSARRGDTQYF. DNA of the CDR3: TGCAGCGCCCGAAGGGGAGATACGCAGTATTTT.

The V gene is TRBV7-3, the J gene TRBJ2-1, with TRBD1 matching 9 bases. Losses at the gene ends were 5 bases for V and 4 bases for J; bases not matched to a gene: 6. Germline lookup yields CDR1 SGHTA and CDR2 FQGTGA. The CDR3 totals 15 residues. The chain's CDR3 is CASSKSTGGYNEQFF. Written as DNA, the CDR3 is TGTGCCAGCAGCAAATCGACAGGGGGTTACAATGAGCAGTTCTTC.

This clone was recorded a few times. The CDR3 protein is CASSFGVREAQPQHF. CDR3 bases: TGTGCCAGCAGCTTTGGGGTCAGGGAGGCTCAGCCCCAGCATTTT. This chain uses TRBV7-2 with TRBJ1-5; possible D gene TRBD1, 5 bases. The germline gives CDR1 SGHTA, CDR2 FQGNSA. The CDR3 totals 15 residues. Trimming removed 3 bases from V and 6 bases from J, with 15 bases in between.

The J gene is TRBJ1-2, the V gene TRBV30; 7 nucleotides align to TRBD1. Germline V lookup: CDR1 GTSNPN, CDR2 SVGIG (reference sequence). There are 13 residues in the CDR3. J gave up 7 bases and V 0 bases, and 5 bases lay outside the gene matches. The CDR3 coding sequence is TGTGCCTGGAGTGTAAAGGGGGCGGGTGGCTACACCTTC. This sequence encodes CAWSVKGAGGYTF.

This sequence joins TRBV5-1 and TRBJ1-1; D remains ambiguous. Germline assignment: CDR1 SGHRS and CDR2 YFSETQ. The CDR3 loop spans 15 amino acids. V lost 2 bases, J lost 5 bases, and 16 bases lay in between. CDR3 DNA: TGCGCCAGCAGCTTCATGAGAGGGAGTTTTACTGAAGCTTTCTTT. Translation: CASSFMRGSFTEAFF.

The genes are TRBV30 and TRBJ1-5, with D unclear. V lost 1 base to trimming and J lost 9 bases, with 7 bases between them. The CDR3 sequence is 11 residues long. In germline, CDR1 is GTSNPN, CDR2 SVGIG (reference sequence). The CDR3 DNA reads TGTGCCTGGAGTGGCGGCGGGCCCCAGCATTTT. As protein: CAWSGGGPQHF.

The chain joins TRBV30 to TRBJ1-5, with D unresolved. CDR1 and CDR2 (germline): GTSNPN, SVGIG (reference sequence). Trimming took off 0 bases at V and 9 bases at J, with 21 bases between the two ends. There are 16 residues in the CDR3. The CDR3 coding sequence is TGTGCCTGGAGTGTATCTACGGTGGCGGTCCCGTGGCCCCAGCATTTT. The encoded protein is CAWSVSTVAVPWPQHF.

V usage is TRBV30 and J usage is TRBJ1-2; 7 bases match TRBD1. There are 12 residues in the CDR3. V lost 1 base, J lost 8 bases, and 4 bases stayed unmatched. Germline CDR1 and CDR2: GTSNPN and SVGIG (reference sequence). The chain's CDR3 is CAWSGQGGGYTF. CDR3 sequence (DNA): TGTGCCTGGAGTGGACAGGGTGGAGGCTACACCTTC.

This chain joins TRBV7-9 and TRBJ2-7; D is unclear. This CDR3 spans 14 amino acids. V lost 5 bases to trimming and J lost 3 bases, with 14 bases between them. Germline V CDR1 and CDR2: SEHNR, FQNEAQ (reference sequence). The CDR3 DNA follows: TGTGCCAGCAGCCCACCCCCAACAGTCTACGAGCAGTACTTC. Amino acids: CASSPPPTVYEQYF. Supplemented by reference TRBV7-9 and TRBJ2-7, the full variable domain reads DTGVSQNPRHKITKRGQNVTFRCDPISEHNRLYWYRQTLGQGPEFLTYFQNEAQLEKSRLLSDRFSAERPKGSFSTLEIQRTEQGDSAMYLCASSPPPTVYEQYFGPGTRLTVT.

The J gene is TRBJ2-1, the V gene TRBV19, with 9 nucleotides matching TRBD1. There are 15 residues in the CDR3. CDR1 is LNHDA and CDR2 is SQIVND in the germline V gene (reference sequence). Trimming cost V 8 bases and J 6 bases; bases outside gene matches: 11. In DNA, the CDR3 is TGTGCCAGTCCCCGGGGGGACAGGGCGATCAATGAGCAGTTCTTC. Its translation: CASPRGDRAINEQFF.

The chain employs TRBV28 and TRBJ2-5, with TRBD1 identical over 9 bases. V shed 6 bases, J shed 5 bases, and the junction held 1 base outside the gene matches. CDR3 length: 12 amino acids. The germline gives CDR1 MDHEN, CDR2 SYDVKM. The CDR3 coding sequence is TGTGCCAGCAGGACAGGGGGGGAGACCCAGTACTTC. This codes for CASRTGGETQYF.

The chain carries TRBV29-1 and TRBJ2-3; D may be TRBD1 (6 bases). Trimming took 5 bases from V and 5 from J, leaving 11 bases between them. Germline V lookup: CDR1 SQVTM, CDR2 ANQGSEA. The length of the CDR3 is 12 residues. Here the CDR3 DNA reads TGCAGCGTTTTCCGAGGGGGAGATACGCAGTATTTT. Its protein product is CSVFRGGDTQYF.

The CDR3 DNA is TGTGCCAGCAGTCTCTATATACAGGGTAAAGCTTTCTTT. Amino acids: CASSLYIQGKAFF. The chain links TRBV27 to TRBJ1-1, with a possible D match to TRBD1 (6 bases). Germline V gene sequence: CDR1 MNHEY, CDR2 SMNVEV (reference sequence). The V and J ends lost 5 bases and 9 bases respectively, with 16 bases between them. CDR3 length equals 13 residues.

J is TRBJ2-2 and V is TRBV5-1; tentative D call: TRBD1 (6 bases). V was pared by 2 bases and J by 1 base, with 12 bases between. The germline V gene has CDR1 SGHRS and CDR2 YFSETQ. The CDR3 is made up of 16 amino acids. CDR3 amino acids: CASSFWAGVNTGELFF. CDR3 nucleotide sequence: TGCGCCAGCAGCTTCTGGGCAGGGGTGAACACCGGGGAGCTGTTTTTT. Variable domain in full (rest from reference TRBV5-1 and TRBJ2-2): KAGVTQTPRYLIKTRGQQVTLSCSPISGHRSVSWYQQTPGQGLQFLFEYFSETQRNKGNFPGRFSGRQFSNSRSEMNVSTLELGDSALYLCASSFWAGVNTGELFFGEGSRLTVL.

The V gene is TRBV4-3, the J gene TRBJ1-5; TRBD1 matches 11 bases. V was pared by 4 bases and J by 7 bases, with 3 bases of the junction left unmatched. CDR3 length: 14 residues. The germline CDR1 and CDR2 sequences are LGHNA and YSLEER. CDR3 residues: CASSPGTGGQPQHF. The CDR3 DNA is TGCGCCAGCAGCCCTGGGACAGGGGGACAGCCCCAGCATTTT.

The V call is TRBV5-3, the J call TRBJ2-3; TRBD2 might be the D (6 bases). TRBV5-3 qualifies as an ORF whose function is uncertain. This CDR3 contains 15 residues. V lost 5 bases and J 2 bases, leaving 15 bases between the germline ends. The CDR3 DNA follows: TGTGCCAGAAGGTCCCTAGCGTCGAACACAGATACGCAGTATTTT. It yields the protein CARRSLASNTDTQYF.

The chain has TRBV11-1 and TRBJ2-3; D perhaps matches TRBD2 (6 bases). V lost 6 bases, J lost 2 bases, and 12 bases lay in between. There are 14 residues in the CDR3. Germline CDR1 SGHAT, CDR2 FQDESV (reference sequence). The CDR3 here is CASRHGGYTDTQYF. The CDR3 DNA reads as TGTGCCAGCAGACATGGGGGGTACACAGATACGCAGTATTTT.

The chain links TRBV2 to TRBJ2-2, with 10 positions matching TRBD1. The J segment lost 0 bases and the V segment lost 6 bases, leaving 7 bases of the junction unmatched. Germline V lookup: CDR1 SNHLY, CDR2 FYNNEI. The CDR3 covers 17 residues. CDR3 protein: CASRMTGGIANTGELFF. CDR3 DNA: TGTGCCAGCAGGATGACAGGGGGCATTGCGAACACCGGGGAGCTGTTTTTT.

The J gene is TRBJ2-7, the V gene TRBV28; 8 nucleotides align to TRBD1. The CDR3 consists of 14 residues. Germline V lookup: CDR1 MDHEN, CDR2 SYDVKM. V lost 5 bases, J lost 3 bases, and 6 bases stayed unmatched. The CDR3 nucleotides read TGTGCCAGCAGTCCCCTGGACAGGGACTACGAGCAGTACTTC. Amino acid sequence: CASSPLDRDYEQYF.

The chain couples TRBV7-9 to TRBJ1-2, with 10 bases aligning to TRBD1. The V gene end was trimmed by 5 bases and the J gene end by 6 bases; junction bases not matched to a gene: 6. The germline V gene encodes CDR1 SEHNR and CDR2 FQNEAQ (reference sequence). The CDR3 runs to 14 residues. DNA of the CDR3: TGTGCCAGCAGCCCGACAGGGGGCTTCGATGGCTACACCTTC. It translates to CASSPTGGFDGYTF.

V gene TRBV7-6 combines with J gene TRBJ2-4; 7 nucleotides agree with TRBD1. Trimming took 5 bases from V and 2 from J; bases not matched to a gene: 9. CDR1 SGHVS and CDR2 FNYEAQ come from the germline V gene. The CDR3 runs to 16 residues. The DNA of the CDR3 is TGTGCCAGCAGCCTGGAGAGACAGGGCCCCAAAAACATTCAGTACTTC. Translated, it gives CASSLERQGPKNIQYF.

The CDR3, as DNA: TGTGCCAACTCCGGGAGGGGTGGGACCTACGAGCAGTACTTC. Amino acids: CANSGRGGTYEQYF. The chain links TRBV18 to TRBJ2-7; 8 bases line up with TRBD2. The CDR3 has 14 residues. The junction had 10 bases not matched to a gene; V was cut back by 10 bases and J by 2 bases. In germline, CDR1 is KGHSH, CDR2 LQKENI.

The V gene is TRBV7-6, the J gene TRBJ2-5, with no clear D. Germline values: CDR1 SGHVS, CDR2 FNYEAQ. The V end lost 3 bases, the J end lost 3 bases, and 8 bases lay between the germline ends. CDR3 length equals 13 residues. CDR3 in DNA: TGTGCCAGCAGCTTTTTCCAGAAAGAGACCCAGTACTTC. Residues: CASSFFQKETQYF.

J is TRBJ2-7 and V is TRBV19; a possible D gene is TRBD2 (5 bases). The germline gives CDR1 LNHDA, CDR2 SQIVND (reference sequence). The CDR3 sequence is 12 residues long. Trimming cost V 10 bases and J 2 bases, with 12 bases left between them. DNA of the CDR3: TGTGCCACCCGAGGGTTACCCTACGAGCAGTACTTC. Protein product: CATRGLPYEQYF.

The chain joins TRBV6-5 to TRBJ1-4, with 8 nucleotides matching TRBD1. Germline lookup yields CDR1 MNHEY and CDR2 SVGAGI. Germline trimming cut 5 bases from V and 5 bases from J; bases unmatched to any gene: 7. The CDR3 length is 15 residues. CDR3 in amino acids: CASSADGTGNEKLFF. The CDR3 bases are TGTGCCAGCAGTGCGGACGGGACAGGCAATGAAAAACTGTTTTTT.

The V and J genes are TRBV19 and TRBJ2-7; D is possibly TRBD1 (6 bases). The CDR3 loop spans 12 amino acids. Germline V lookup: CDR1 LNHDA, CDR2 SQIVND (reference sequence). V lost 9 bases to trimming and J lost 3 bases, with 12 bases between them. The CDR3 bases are TGTGCCAGCTCGGGACAAATCTACGAGCAGTACTTC. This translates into CASSGQIYEQYF.